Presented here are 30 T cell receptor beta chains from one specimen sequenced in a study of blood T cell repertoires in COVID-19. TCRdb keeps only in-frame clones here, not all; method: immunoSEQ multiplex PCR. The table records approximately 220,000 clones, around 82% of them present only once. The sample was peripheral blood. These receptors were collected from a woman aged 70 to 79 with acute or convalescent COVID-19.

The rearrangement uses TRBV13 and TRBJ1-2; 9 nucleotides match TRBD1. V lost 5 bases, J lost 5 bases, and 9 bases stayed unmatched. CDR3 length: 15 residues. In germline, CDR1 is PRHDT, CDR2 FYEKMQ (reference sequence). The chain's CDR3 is CASSPGQGGLYGYTF. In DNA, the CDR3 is TGTGCCAGCAGCCCGGGACAGGGAGGATTGTATGGCTACACCTTC.

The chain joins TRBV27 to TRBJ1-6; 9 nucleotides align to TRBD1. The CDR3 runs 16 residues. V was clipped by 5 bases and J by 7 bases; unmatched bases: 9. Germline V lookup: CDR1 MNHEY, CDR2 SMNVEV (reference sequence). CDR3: CASSPTGGIRNSPLHF. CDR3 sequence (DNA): TGTGCCAGCAGTCCGACAGGGGGAATACGAAATTCACCCCTCCACTTT.

The DNA for the CDR3 is TGTGCCAGCAGGAGAACTAATGAAAAACTGTTTTTT. This sequence encodes CASRRTNEKLFF. This rearrangement joins TRBV6-5 to TRBJ1-4; D uncertain. Germline CDR1 is MNHEY and CDR2 is SVGAGI. V was clipped by 6 bases and J by 1 base, with 3 bases between them. The CDR3 is 12 residues long.

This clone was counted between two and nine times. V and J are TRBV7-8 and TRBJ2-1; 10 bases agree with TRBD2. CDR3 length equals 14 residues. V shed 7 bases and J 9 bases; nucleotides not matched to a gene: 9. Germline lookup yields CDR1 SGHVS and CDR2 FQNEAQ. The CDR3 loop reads CASKERGGRSEQFF. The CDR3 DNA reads TGTGCCAGCAAGGAGCGGGGGGGCCGGAGTGAGCAGTTCTTC.

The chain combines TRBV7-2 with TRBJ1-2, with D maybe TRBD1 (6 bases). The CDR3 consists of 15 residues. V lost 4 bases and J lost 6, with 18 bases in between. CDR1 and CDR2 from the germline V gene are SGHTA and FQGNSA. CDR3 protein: CASSSGQTSINGYTF. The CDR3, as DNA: TGTGCCAGCAGCTCAGGACAGACCTCGATCAATGGCTACACCTTC.

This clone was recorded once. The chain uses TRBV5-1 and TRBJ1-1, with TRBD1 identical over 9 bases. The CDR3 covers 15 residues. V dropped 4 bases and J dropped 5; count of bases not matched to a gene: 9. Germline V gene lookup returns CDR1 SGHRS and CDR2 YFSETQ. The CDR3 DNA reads TGCGCCAGCAGCCGGACAGGGGTCCGGGGGACTGAAGCTTTCTTT. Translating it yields CASSRTGVRGTEAFF.

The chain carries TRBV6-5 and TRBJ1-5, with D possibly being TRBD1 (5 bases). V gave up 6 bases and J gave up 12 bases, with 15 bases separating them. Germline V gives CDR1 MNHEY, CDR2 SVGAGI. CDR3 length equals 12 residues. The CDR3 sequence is CASSSSGESQHF. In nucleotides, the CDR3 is TGTGCCAGCAGCTCCTCGGGGGAGAGCCAGCATTTT.

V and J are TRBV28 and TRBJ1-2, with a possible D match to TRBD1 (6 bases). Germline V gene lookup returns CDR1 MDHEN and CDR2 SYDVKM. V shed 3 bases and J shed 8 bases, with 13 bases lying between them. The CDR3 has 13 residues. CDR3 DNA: TGTGCCAGCAGTTTCGGACAGCCTGGGGGCTACACCTTC. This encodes CASSFGQPGGYTF.

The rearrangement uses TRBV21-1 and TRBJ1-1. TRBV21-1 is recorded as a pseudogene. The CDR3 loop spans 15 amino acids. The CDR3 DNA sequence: TGTGCCAGCAGCACTAGAACACGGGAGGGCACTGAAGCTTTCTTT. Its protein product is CASSTRTREGTEAFF.

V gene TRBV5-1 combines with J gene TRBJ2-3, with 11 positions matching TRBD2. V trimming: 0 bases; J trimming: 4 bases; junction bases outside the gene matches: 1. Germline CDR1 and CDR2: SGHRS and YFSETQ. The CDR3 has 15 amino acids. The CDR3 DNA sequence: TGCGCCAGCAGCTTGGCTAGCGGGGGGCCAGATACGCAGTATTTT. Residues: CASSLASGGPDTQYF.

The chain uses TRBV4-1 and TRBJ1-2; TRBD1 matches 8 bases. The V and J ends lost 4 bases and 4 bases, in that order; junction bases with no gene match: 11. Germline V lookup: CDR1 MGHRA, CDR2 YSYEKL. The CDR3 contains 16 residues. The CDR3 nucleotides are TGCGCCAGCAGCCCCGTTGGACAGGGACATCGCTATGGCTACACCTTC. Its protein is CASSPVGQGHRYGYTF.

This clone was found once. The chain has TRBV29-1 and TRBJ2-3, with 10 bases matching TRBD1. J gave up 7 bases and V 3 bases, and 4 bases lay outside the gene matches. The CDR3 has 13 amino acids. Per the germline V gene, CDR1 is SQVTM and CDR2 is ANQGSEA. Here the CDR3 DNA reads TGCAGCGTTGATCGACAGGGGGCTAATACGCAGTATTTT. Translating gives CSVDRQGANTQYF.

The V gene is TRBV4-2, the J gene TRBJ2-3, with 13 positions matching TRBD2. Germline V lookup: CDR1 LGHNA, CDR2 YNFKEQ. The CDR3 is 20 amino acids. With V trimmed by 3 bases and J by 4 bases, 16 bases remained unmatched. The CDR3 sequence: CASSHLPLGTSGAMPDTQYF. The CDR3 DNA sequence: TGTGCCAGCAGCCACCTACCGCTGGGGACTAGCGGGGCTATGCCAGATACGCAGTATTTT.

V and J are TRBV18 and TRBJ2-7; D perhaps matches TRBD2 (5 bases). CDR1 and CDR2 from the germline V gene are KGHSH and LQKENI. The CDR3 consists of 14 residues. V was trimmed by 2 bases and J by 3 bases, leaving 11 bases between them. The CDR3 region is CASSPNVRVYEQYF. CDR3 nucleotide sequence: TGTGCCAGCTCACCAAACGTGAGGGTCTACGAGCAGTACTTC.

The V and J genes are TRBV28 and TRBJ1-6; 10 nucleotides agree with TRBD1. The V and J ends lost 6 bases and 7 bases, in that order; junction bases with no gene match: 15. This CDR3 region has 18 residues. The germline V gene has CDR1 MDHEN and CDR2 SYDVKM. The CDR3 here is CASRLTGTGVGVNSPLHF. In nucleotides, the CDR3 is TGTGCCAGCAGGCTTACCGGGACAGGGGTTGGTGTGAATTCACCCCTCCACTTT.

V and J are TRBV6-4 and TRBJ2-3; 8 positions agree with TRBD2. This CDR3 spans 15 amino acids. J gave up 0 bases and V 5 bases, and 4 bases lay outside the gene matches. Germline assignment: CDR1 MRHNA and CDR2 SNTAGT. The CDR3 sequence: CASSFAGGSTDTQYF. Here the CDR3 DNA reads TGTGCCAGCAGTTTTGCGGGGGGTAGCACAGATACGCAGTATTTT.

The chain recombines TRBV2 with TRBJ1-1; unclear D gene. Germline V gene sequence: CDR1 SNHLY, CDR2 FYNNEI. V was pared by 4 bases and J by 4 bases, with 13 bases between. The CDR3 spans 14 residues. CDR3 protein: CASSVVGRSTEAFF. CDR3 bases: TGTGCCAGCAGTGTTGTAGGGAGGAGCACTGAAGCTTTCTTT.

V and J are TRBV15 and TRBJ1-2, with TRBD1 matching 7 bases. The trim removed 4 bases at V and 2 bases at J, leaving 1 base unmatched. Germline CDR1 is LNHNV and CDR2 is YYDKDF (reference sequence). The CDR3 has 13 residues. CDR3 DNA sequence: TGTGCCACCAGCAAGGACAGGAACTATGGCTACACCTTC. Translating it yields CATSKDRNYGYTF.

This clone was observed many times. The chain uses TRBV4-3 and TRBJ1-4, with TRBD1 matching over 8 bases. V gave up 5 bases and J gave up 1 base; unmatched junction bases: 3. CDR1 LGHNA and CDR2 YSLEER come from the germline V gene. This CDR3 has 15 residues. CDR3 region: CASSKGTGTNEKLFF. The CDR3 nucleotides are TGCGCCAGCAGCAAAGGGACAGGAACTAATGAAAAACTGTTTTTT.

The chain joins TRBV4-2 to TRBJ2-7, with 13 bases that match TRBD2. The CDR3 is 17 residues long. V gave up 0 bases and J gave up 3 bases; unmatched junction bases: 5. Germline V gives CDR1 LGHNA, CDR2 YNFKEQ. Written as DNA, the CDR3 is TGTGCCAGCAGCCAAGATCCAGGGACTAGCGGGGACTACGAGCAGTACTTC. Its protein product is CASSQDPGTSGDYEQYF.

Here the CDR3 reads CAISERGARQGGETQYF. CDR3 nucleotides: TGTGCCATCAGTGAGCGCGGCGCCCGACAGGGGGGGGAGACCCAGTACTTC. V usage is TRBV10-3 and J usage is TRBJ2-5, with TRBD1 identical over 9 bases. CDR3 length: 17 amino acids. Looked up from germline, CDR1 is ENHRY and CDR2 is SYGVKD. The trim removed 2 bases at V and 5 bases at J, leaving 12 bases unmatched.

The CDR3 nucleotides are TGTGCCAGCAGTTTTGGGGGACAGGCCCATGGCTACACCTTC. Encoded protein: CASSFGGQAHGYTF. This chain connects TRBV27 to TRBJ1-2, with TRBD1 identical over 8 bases. Trimming took 3 bases from V and 6 from J; bases not matched to a gene: 6. The CDR3 runs to 14 residues. Germline CDR1 and CDR2: MNHEY and SMNVEV (reference sequence).

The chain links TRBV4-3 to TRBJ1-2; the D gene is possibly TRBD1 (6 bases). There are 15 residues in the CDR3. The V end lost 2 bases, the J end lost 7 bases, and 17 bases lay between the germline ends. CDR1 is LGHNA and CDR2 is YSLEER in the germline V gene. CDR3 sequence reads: CASSQLGQGRGGYTF. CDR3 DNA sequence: TGCGCCAGCAGCCAACTAGGTCAGGGGCGAGGTGGCTACACCTTC.

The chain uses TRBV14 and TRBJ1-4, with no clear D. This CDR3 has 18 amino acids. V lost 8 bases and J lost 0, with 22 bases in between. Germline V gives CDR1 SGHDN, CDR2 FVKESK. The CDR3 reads CASVPQLRPVTTNEKLFF. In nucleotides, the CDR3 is TGTGCCAGCGTGCCTCAGTTGAGGCCAGTTACAACTAATGAAAAACTGTTTTTT.

The CDR3 nucleotides are TGTGCCAGCAGTTTATCTTTGACAGGGAGAGAGACCCAGTACTTC. It encodes CASSLSLTGRETQYF. V usage is TRBV28 and J usage is TRBJ2-5; 7 bases line up with TRBD1. V was clipped by 1 base and J by 4 bases; unmatched bases: 6. Germline V gene data show CDR1 as MDHEN and CDR2 as SYDVKM. There are 15 residues in the CDR3.

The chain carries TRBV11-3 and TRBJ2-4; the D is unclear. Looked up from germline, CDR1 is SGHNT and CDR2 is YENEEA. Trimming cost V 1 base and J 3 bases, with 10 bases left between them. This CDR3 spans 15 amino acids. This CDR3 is CASSLGQVDKNIQYF. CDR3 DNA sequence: TGTGCCAGCAGCTTAGGGCAGGTGGACAAAAACATTCAGTACTTC.

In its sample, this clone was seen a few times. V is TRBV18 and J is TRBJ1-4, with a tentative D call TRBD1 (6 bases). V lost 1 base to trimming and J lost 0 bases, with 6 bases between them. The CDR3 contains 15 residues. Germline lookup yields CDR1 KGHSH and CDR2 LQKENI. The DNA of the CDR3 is TGTGCCAGCTCACCACAGGGGGCAACTAATGAAAAACTGTTTTTT. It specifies CASSPQGATNEKLFF. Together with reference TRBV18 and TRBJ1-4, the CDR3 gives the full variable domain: NAGVMQNPRHLVRRRGQEARLRCSPMKGHSHVYWYRQLPEEGLKFMVYLQKENIIDESGMPKERFSAEFPKEGPSILRIQQVVRGDSAAYFCASSPQGATNEKLFFGSGTQLSVL.

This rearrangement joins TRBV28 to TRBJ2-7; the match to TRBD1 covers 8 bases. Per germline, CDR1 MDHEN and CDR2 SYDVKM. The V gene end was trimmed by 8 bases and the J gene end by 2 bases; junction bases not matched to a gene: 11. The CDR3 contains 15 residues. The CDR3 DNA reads TGTGCCAGCGGTCGAGGTACAGGGGGTGCCTACGAGCAGTACTTC. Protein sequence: CASGRGTGGAYEQYF.

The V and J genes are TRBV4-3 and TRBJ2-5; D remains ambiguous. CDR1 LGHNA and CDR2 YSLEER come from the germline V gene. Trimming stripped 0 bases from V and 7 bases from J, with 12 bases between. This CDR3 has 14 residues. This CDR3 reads CASSQDRGSGTQYF. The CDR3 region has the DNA TGCGCCAGCAGCCAAGATCGTGGGTCAGGGACCCAGTACTTC.

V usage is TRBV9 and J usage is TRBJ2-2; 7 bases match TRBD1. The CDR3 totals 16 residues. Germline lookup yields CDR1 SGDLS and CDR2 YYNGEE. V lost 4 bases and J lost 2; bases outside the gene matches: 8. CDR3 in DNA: TGTGCCAGCAGCTTAGGGACAGCTACAAACACCGGGGAGCTGTTTTTT. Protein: CASSLGTATNTGELFF.